This passage covers 29 T cell receptor beta chains from one sample sequenced in a study of T cells in Graves' hyperthyroidism and ophthalmopathy. TCR beta CDR3 regions were amplified from RNA. A set of HTBI primers served as the primers for a first-round RT-PCR of the TCR CDR3. TCRdb reanalysed the multiplex PCR reads using MiXCR and keeps one entry per CDR3 protein. Counted here are some 720,000 distinct CDR3 sequences, around 15% occurring once; the ten biggest clones make up 8.4%. Sequenced sample: blood. The receptors come from a man between 18 and 35 years old with Graves' hyperthyroidism.

Comment on this clonotype: This may be a read error, as it is one base from a much larger clone. The chain has TRBV28 and TRBJ2-7, with D unclear. Germline loops: CDR1 MDHEN, CDR2 SYDVKM. V lost 4 bases, J lost 4 bases, and 14 bases lay in between. This CDR3 is 14 amino acids long. DNA of the CDR3: TGTGCCAGCAGTTCCGTCCAAGGAGCGTACGAGCAGTACTTC. This gives the protein CASSSVQGAYEQYF. Using reference TRBV28 and TRBJ2-7 for the parts outside the CDR3, the full variable domain is DVKVTQSSRYLVKRTGEKVFLECVQDMDHENMFWYRQDPGLGLRLIYFSYDVKMKEKGDIPEGYSVSREKKERFSLILESASTNQTSMYLCASSSVQGAYEQYFGPGTRLTVT.

This clonotype was observed many times. J is TRBJ2-1 and V is TRBV3-1; TRBD2 aligns across 16 bases. Germline CDR1 and CDR2: LGHDT and YNNKEL (reference sequence). After removal of 5 bases from V and 4 bases from J, the junction contained 2 bases not matched to a gene. The CDR3 totals 16 residues. The CDR3 bases are TGTGCCAGCAGCGGGGGACTAGCGGGAGGGTACAATGAGCAGTTCTTC. Translating gives CASSGGLAGGYNEQFF.

This clonotype was observed a few times. The rearrangement uses TRBV7-3 and TRBJ2-7, with TRBD2 as a possible D gene (6 bases). CDR3 length equals 17 residues. Germline V CDR1 and CDR2: SGHTA, FQGTGA. The V end lost 1 base, the J end lost 2 bases, and 18 bases lay between the germline ends. CDR3 DNA: TGTGCCAGCAGCTTAAAGTTGGCGGGGTTCATCACCTACGAGCAGTACTTC. Residues: CASSLKLAGFITYEQYF.

The table lists this clonotype with many counts. The J gene is TRBJ2-7, the V gene TRBV20-1, with D maybe TRBD2 (6 bases). Germline loops: CDR1 DFQATT, CDR2 SNEGSKA (reference sequence). Trimming removed 4 bases at V and 4 bases at J, with 17 bases between. This CDR3 spans 14 amino acids. CDR3 protein: CSATPHRGGYEQYF. The CDR3 bases are TGCAGTGCTACTCCCCACCGGGGAGGTTACGAGCAGTACTTC.

The chain links TRBV2 to TRBJ2-3, with 11 bases fitting TRBD2. The CDR3 consists of 16 residues. The J segment lost 4 bases and the V segment lost 6 bases, leaving 9 bases of the junction unmatched. The germline V gene has CDR1 SNHLY and CDR2 FYNNEI. CDR3 amino acids: CASSPTTSGSPDTQYF. The CDR3 DNA follows: TGTGCCAGCAGCCCCACCACTAGCGGGAGCCCAGATACGCAGTATTTT.

This chain joins TRBV19 and TRBJ2-5; TRBD1 agrees at 9 bases. The V gene end was trimmed by 3 bases and the J gene end by 5 bases; junction bases not matched to a gene: 7. There are 15 residues in the CDR3. Germline-derived CDR1 and CDR2 are LNHDA and SQIVND (reference sequence). The DNA for the CDR3 is TGTGCCAGTAGTATGAGAGGGACAGGGTTGGAGACCCAGTACTTC. Translated: CASSMRGTGLETQYF.

This clonotype was recorded at least ten times. The chain recombines TRBV7-2 with TRBJ2-2; the match to TRBD1 covers 11 bases. Germline V gene data show CDR1 as SGHTA and CDR2 as FQGNSA. V was pared by 4 bases and J by 9 bases, with 7 bases of the junction left unmatched. The CDR3 spans 15 residues. CDR3 amino acids: CASSSRDRGTRELFF. Written as DNA, the CDR3 is TGTGCCAGCAGCTCCCGGGACAGGGGGACAAGGGAGCTGTTTTTT.

To note about this clonotype: A much larger clone is a single base away; this may be a read error. The chain links TRBV6-1 to TRBJ2-1, with 12 positions matching TRBD2. Germline loops: CDR1 MNHNS, CDR2 SASEGT. This CDR3 has 18 amino acids. The CDR3 DNA reads TGTGCCAGCGGGGGGAGGACTAGCGGGGCCCCCGAAGGGAATGAGCAGCTCTTC. It yields the protein CASGGRTSGAPEGNEQLF.

The sample holds many counts of this clonotype. V usage is TRBV30 and J usage is TRBJ1-6; D possibly corresponds to TRBD1 (5 bases). This CDR3 region has 13 residues. Germline loops: CDR1 GTSNPN, CDR2 SVGIG (reference sequence). With 8 bases removed from V and 8 bases from J, the gap between germline ends came to 16 bases. Written as DNA, the CDR3 is TGTGCCCTGAACCGGGACGGCTATTCACCCCTCCACTTT. Protein product: CALNRDGYSPLHF.

Of note for this clonotype: A much larger clone differs by one base, so this may be a read error. The CDR3 end shows no conserved phenylalanine or tryptophan, and so a read error is likely. The CDR3 is CSARVSFIAGNYNEQFY. The CDR3 nucleotides read TGCAGTGCTAGAGTCTCCTTTATAGCGGGAAACTACAATGAGCAGTTCTAC. The rearrangement links TRBV20-1 to TRBJ2-1; 8 bases agree with TRBD2. CDR1 and CDR2 (germline): DFQATT, SNEGSKA (reference sequence). The J segment lost 3 bases and the V segment lost 1 base, leaving 11 bases of the junction unmatched. The CDR3 is 17 residues long.

This clonotype was found a few times. The gene calls are TRBV19 and TRBJ1-1, with D unresolved. The CDR3 sequence is 16 residues long. The ends were cut back, 1 base at V and 0 bases at J, with 12 bases in the middle. Germline V gives CDR1 LNHDA, CDR2 SQIVND (reference sequence). The CDR3 sequence is CASSIGAATMNTEAFF. Written as DNA, the CDR3 is TGTGCCAGTAGTATAGGGGCAGCTACAATGAACACTGAAGCTTTCTTT.

Ten or more counts support this clonotype. This chain joins TRBV7-2 and TRBJ2-7; TRBD1 might be the D (7 bases). The V gene's germline CDR1 is SGHTA and CDR2 FQGNSA. The CDR3 runs 14 residues. V lost 5 bases, J lost 3 bases, and 14 bases lay in between. In nucleotides, the CDR3 is TGTGCCAGCAGCCTCGACAGGGAGGACTACGAGCAGTACTTC. It specifies CASSLDREDYEQYF.

There are many counts of this clonotype. This chain links TRBV29-1 with TRBJ2-5; 12 bases agree with TRBD1. Per the germline V gene, CDR1 is SQVTM and CDR2 is ANQGSEA. Trimming at V came to 6 bases and at J to 4 bases, leaving 0 bases not matched to a gene. This CDR3 has 12 residues. This CDR3 is CSVGQGAETQYF. For the CDR3, the DNA is TGCAGCGTGGGACAGGGGGCAGAGACCCAGTACTTC.

In this sample, this clonotype turned up many times. J is TRBJ2-1 and V is TRBV2; D might be TRBD1 (5 bases). Germline V CDR1 and CDR2: SNHLY, FYNNEI. The CDR3 runs to 14 residues. V was clipped by 8 bases and J by 2 bases, with 13 bases between them. Here the CDR3 reads CASSREGAYNEQFF. The CDR3 bases are TGTGCCAGCTCCCGAGAAGGGGCCTACAATGAGCAGTTCTTC.

V gene TRBV15 combines with J gene TRBJ1-5, with TRBD1 as a possible D gene (5 bases). The V gene lost 0 bases and the J gene lost 3 bases, with 12 bases spanning the gap. The CDR3 runs 16 residues. Germline-derived CDR1 and CDR2 are LNHNV and YYDKDF (reference sequence). CDR3 DNA: TGTGCCACCAGCAGAGATCAGCAGGGCTCCAATCAGCCCCAGCATTTT. Translating gives CATSRDQQGSNQPQHF.

The chain combines TRBV9 with TRBJ2-5; maybe TRBD1 (6 bases). V shed 2 bases and J shed 2 bases, with 16 bases lying between them. From germline, CDR1 is SGDLS and CDR2 YYNGEE. The CDR3 extends over 16 amino acids. Here the CDR3 DNA reads TGTGCCAGCAGCGTGGGGGACACTTCCTTACAAGAGACCCAGTACTTC. This sequence encodes CASSVGDTSLQETQYF.

Notes on this clonotype: Being one base from a much bigger clone, this may be a read error. The chain has TRBV12-3 or TRBV12-4 and TRBJ2-7; a possible D gene is TRBD2 (5 bases). CDR3 size: 16 residues. This CDR3 reads CASTSVAGSEPYGQYF. The DNA for the CDR3 is TGTGCCAGCACCTCAGTGGCGGGTAGCGAACCCTACGGGCAGTACTTC.

In this sample, this clonotype turned up a few times. The chain recombines TRBV9 with TRBJ2-7; TRBD2 aligns across 9 bases. Unmatched junction bases numbered 8, after V lost 4 bases and J lost 3 bases. In germline, CDR1 is SGDLS, CDR2 YYNGEE. The CDR3 length is 15 residues. This CDR3 is CASSFRTSAFYEQYF. The CDR3 region has the DNA TGTGCCAGCAGCTTTCGGACTAGCGCGTTCTACGAGCAGTACTTC.

Many counts were recorded for this clonotype. This sequence joins TRBV2 and TRBJ2-5; 11 bases align to TRBD2. The CDR3 is 15 amino acids. The V segment lost 9 bases and the J segment 1 base; nucleotides outside the gene matches: 7. Germline V gene sequence: CDR1 SNHLY, CDR2 FYNNEI. The CDR3 coding sequence is TGTGCCAGAAAACCGGGACTAGCGGTCCAAGAGACCCAGTACTTC. Translated, it gives CARKPGLAVQETQYF.

The chain uses TRBV12-3 or TRBV12-4 and TRBJ2-4, with 7 bases lining up with TRBD1. CDR3 length equals 12 residues. V trimming: 1 base; J trimming: 11 bases; junction bases outside the gene matches: 2. The CDR3 here is CASSLVGGLQYF. CDR3 sequence (DNA): TGTGCCAGCAGTTTAGTAGGGGGCCTTCAGTACTTC.

This clonotype was found a few times. The chain links TRBV5-1 to TRBJ1-1, with 7 bases aligning to TRBD1. V lost 4 bases, J lost 0 bases, and 6 bases stayed unmatched. Germline CDR1 reads SGHRS; CDR2 reads YFSETQ. The CDR3 is 15 residues long. In DNA form, the CDR3 reads TGCGCCAGCAGCAGGGACAGTCCTATGAACACTGAAGCTTTCTTT. Its protein product is CASSRDSPMNTEAFF.

This clonotype occurred many times. V gene TRBV11-2 combines with J gene TRBJ2-5, with TRBD2 identical over 7 bases. Trimming removed 1 base from V and 5 bases from J; junction bases left unmatched: 7. CDR3 length equals 15 residues. Germline V lookup: CDR1 SGHAT, CDR2 FQNNGV. The CDR3, as DNA: TGTGCCAGCAGCTTAGTTCATGCGGGAGTGGAGACCCAGTACTTC. This codes for CASSLVHAGVETQYF.

This clonotype was seen repeatedly, ten times or more. Here the CDR3 reads CASSLPTRGETQYF. The CDR3 DNA sequence: TGTGCCAGCAGCTTACCGACCCGAGGGGAGACCCAGTACTTC. This chain uses TRBV11-1 with TRBJ2-5; TRBD2 is a possible D gene (5 bases). There are 14 residues in the CDR3. Between the trimmed V and J ends, which lost 2 bases and 5 bases, there was a span of 12 bases. Germline V gene sequence: CDR1 SGHAT, CDR2 FQDESV (reference sequence).

This clonotype was found a few times. V usage is TRBV14 and J usage is TRBJ1-3; 7 positions agree with TRBD1. Trimming removed 4 bases from V and 0 bases from J; junction bases left unmatched: 6. Germline values: CDR1 SGHDN, CDR2 FVKESK. There are 16 residues in the CDR3. The CDR3 nucleotides read TGTGCCAGCAGCCTTCCGGGACAGCTCTCTGGAAACACCATATATTTT. Its protein is CASSLPGQLSGNTIYF.

Only a few counts were recorded for this clonotype. The chain employs TRBV30 and TRBJ1-1; weak D call: TRBD1 (6 bases). The V and J ends lost 1 base and 6 bases respectively, with 18 bases between them. CDR1 is GTSNPN and CDR2 is SVGIG in the germline V gene (reference sequence). CDR3 length: 15 residues. The CDR3 bases are TGTGCCTGGAGTGGAACCCGACAGGCAGGTCCTGAAGCTTTCTTT. Protein sequence: CAWSGTRQAGPEAFF.

This clonotype was observed at least ten times. The chain combines TRBV7-9 with TRBJ1-2; the D is unclear. The V end was cut by 5 bases, the J end by 3 bases, with 13 bases between. The CDR3 has 14 residues. Germline V gene data show CDR1 as SEHNR and CDR2 as FQNEAQ (reference sequence). The DNA of the CDR3 is TGTGCCAGCAGCCCTCCCTTAGCGGACTATGGCTACACCTTC. As protein: CASSPPLADYGYTF.

At least ten counts were recorded for this clonotype. CDR3 protein: CASSEMGRPPSSPLHF. In DNA, the CDR3 is TGTGCCAGCAGTGAGATGGGACGCCCGCCTAGTTCACCCCTCCACTTT. The genes are TRBV2 and TRBJ1-6, with D possibly being TRBD1 (5 bases). The V end was cut by 3 bases, the J end by 9 bases, with 18 bases between. The CDR3 loop spans 16 amino acids. Germline V gene sequence: CDR1 SNHLY, CDR2 FYNNEI.

Worth noting for this clonotype: Since the CDR3 does not end with the conserved phenylalanine or tryptophan, this likely comes from a read error. The J gene is TRBJ2-7, the V gene TRBV20-1, with TRBD2 matching 8 bases. The CDR3 runs 14 residues. Germline V gene data show CDR1 as DFQATT and CDR2 as SNEGSKA (reference sequence). V shed 6 bases, J shed 0 bases, and the junction held 7 bases outside the gene matches. This CDR3 reads CSAGTGTSSYEQYL. In DNA, the CDR3 is TGCAGTGCAGGGACCGGGACTAGCTCCTACGAGCAGTACCTC.

A few counts support this clonotype. The genes are TRBV7-9 and TRBJ2-7, with D hard to call. V gave up 1 base and J gave up 6 bases, with 13 bases separating them. This CDR3 has 14 residues. The germline V gene encodes CDR1 SEHNR and CDR2 FQNEAQ (reference sequence). The CDR3 spells CASSLGWPNSEQYF. The CDR3 DNA sequence: TGTGCCAGCAGCTTAGGGTGGCCGAATTCCGAGCAGTACTTC.